This T cell receptor beta chain was profiled in a study of T cell repertoires in cytomegalovirus infection. On the study more broadly: Public TCR beta signatures indicated both CMV infection and matching HLA type.

Each CDR3 protein gets one entry after TCRdb re-called the reads with MiXCR. The sample includes around 740,000 distinct CDR3 sequences, under 40% of them seen just once. Notes on the study in general: Accumulated public TCR beta family frequency recognized individuals carrying CMV together with the relevant HLA. HLA-C-restricted CMV clonotypes gave the most frequent clonotype in two of eight donors.

Remarks on this clonotype: The antigen is unknown.

The CDR3 is 16 amino acids. V shed 1 base, J shed 2 bases, and the junction held 4 bases outside the gene matches. Germline V gives CDR1 SGHTS, CDR2 YDEGEE. The receptor comes from a human donor in good health (CMV status not recorded). Some clones in this sample may be carry-over from other donors' samples. The sample consisted of PBMCs. The chain recombines TRBV5-8 with TRBJ2-2, with TRBD2 matching over 8 bases. The CDR3 bases are TGTGCCAGCAGCTTGTTGAGCGGGGGAAACACCGGGGAGCTGTTTTTT. Its protein is CASSLLSGGNTGELFF.